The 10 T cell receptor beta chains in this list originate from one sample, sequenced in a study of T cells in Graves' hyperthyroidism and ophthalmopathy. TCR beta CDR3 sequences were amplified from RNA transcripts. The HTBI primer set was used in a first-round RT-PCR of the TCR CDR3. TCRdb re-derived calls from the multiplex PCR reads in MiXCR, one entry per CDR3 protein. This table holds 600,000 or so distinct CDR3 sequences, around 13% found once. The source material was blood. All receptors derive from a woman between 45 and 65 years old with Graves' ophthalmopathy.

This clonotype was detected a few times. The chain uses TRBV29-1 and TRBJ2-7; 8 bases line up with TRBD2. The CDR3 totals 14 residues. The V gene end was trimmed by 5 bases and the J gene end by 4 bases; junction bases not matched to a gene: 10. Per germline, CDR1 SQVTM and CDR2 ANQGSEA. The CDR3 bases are TGCAGCGTTTTTTTTCATAGCGGGGCGTACGAGCAGTACTTC. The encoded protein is CSVFFHSGAYEQYF.

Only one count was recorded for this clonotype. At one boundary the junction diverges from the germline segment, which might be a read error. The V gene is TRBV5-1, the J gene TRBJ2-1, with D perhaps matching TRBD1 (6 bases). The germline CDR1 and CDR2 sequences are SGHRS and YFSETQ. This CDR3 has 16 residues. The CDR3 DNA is TGTGCCAGCAATCACGGCGGACAGCTGGAGTACAATGAGCAGCTCTTC. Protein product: CASNHGGQLEYNEQLF.

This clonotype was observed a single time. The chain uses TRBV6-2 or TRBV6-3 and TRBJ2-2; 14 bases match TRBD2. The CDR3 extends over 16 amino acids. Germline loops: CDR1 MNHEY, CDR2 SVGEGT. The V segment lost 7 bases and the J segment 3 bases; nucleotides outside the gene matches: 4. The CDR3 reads CASTKGLAGDTGELFF. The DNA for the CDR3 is TGTGCCAGCACTAAGGGACTAGCGGGAGACACCGGGGAGCTGTTTTTT.

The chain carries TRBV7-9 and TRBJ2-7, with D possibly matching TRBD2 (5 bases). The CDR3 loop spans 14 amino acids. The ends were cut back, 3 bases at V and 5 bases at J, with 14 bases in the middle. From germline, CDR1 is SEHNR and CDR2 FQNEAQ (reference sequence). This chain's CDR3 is CASSLFTGYNEQYF. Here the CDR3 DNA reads TGTGCCAGCAGCTTGTTTACGGGGTACAACGAGCAGTACTTC.

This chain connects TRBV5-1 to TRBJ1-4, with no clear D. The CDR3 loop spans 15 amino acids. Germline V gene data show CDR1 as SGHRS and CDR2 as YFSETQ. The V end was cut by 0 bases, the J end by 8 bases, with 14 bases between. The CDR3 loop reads CASSLDDLDVEKLFF. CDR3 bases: TGCGCCAGCAGCTTGGATGACCTGGATGTGGAAAAACTGTTTTTT.

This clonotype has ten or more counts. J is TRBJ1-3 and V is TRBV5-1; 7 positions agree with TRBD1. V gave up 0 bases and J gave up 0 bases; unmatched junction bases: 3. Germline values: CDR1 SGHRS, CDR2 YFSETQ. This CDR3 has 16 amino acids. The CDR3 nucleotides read TGCGCCAGCAGCTTGGAAGGGACAGCCTCTGGAAACACCATATATTTT. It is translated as CASSLEGTASGNTIYF.

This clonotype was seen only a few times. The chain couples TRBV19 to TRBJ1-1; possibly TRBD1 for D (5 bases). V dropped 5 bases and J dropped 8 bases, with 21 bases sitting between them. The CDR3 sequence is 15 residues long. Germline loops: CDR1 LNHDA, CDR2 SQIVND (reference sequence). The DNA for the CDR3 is TGTGCCAGTAGTGTGGAACCGGGACTCCGACGCGAAGCTTTCTTT. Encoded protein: CASSVEPGLRREAFF.

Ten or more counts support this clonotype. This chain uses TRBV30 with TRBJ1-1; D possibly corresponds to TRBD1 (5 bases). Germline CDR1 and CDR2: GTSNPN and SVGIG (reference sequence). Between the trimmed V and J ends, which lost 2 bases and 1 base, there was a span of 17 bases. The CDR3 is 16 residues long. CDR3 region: CAWSYWGGKKNTEAFF. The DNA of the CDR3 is TGTGCCTGGAGTTACTGGGGGGGGAAGAAGAACACTGAAGCTTTCTTT.

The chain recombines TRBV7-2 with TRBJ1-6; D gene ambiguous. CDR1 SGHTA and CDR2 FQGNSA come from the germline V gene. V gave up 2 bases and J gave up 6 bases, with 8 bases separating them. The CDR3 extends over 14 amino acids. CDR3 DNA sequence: TGTGCCAGCAGCTTACTCCCACGTAATTCACCCCTCCACTTT. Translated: CASSLLPRNSPLHF.

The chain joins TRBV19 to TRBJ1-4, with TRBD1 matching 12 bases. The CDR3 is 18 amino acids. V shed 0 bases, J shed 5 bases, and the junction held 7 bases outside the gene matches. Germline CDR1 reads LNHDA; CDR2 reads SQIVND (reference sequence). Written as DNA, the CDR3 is TGTGCCAGTAGTATAGAATGGGGACAGGGGGCGAGCAATGAAAAACTGTTTTTT. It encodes CASSIEWGQGASNEKLFF.